This T cell receptor (beta chain) was obtained from a study of cytomegalovirus exposure and HLA in healthy donors. Study outcomes and limitations: A few CMV-associated chains proved CMV antigen-specific in vitro. Rare TCR sequences predominated, though certain public TCRs were found in many donors. Most subjects had HLA-A and HLA-B alleles reportedly predicted accurately by TCR beta sequences. Presence/absence results assume similar sequencing depth per donor, which may not hold.

About this clone: Its cognate antigen is unknown.

The PCR was carried out with 60 Vbeta primers and 13 Jbeta primers. Some clones are missing from TCRdb's copy, which holds only in-frame ones; the method was immunoSEQ multiplex PCR. Among 150,000 to 200,000 clones listed, 75% to 85% were seen once. The length of the CDR3 is 15 residues. Trimming took 1 base from V and 5 from J, leaving 13 bases between them. CDR1 is SGHVS and CDR2 is FNYEAQ in the germline V gene. The chain carries TRBV7-6 and TRBJ2-3, with D tentatively TRBD1 (5 bases). This clonotype originated in a woman aged 18-30 years in good health and CMV-seropositive. Sequenced material: PBMCs. CDR3 residues: CASSLGVGREDTQYF. In nucleotides, the CDR3 is TGTGCCAGCAGCTTAGGAGTGGGGCGAGAAGATACGCAGTATTTT.